This paragraph reports one T cell receptor beta chain. This record comes from a study of T cell changes during pregnancy in multiple sclerosis. The CDR3 contains 19 residues. The germline V and J ends were trimmed by 0 bases and 0 bases, with 20 bases remaining between them. Per germline, CDR1 SGDLS and CDR2 YYNGEE. Method: immunoSEQ multiplex PCR; TCRdb's copy keeps in-frame clones and lacks some. This sample carries about 69,000 clones, approximately 92% of them seen once, and the ten largest clones take roughly 2%. The chain has TRBV9 and TRBJ2-3; D possibly corresponds to TRBD2 (6 bases). The material was peripheral blood, obtained in the third trimester of pregnancy. This TCR was sampled from a female donor in good health, enrolled as a control in a pregnancy study. The chain's CDR3 is CASSVALSGYVSSTDTQYF. Written as DNA, the CDR3 is TGTGCCAGCAGCGTAGCCCTTAGCGGTTACGTCTCTAGCACAGATACGCAGTATTTT. Drawing the rest from reference TRBV9 and TRBJ2-3, the complete variable domain is DSGVTQTPKHLITATGQRVTLRCSPRSGDLSVYWYQQSLDQGLQFLIQYYNGEERAKGNILERFSAQQFPDLHSELNLSSLELGDSALYFCASSVALSGYVSSTDTQYFGPGTRLTVL.